The clone carrying this T cell receptor beta chain occurred many times. What it binds is not known. These data come from a study of read filtering for tumor transcriptome and immune sequencing. Study overall: Among patients, some 17 were male and more than 12 female, aged roughly 45 to 90 (mean approximately 71). Revised staging placed eight or nine patients in R-ISS I, about 17 in II, six or seven in III. Study observations and caveats: IR-seq and RNA-seq agreed better without single-read clonotypes.

This library used approximately 390 ng RNA and molecular barcoded adaptors spanning alpha/delta and beta/gamma chains. MiXCR, run by TCRdb on the reads, gives a single entry per CDR3 protein. This sample yields about 86,000 distinct CDR3 sequences, of which more than 9% are seen a single time; 15% belongs to the top ten. The V and J ends lost 0 bases and 7 bases respectively, with 23 bases between them. CDR1 SGHRS and CDR2 YFSETQ come from the germline V gene. There are 17 residues in the CDR3. Material: a population of CD138-negative cells sorted from bone marrow. The clonotype was recovered from a donor aged 40 or older with multiple myeloma. The chain carries TRBV5-1 and TRBJ2-7, with unresolved D. In DNA form, the CDR3 reads TGCGCCAGCAGCTTGGAATTATCCGGGTCGCCGCTCGGGGAGCAGTACTTC. It translates to CASSLELSGSPLGEQYF.